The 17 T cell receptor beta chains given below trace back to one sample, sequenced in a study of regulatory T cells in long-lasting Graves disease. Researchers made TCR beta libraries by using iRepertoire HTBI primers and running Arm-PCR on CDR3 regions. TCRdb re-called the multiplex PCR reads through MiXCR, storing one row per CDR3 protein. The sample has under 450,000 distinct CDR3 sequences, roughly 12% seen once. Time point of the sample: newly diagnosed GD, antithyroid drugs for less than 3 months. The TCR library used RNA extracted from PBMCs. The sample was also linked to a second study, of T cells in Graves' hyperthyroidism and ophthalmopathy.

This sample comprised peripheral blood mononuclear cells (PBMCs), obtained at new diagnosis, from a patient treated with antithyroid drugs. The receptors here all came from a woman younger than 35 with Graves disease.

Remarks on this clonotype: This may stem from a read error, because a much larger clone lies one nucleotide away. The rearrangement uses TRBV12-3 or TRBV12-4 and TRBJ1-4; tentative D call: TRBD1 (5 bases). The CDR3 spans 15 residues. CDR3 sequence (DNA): TGTGCCAGCAGTTTTGCGGCAGGGTTAAATGAAAAACCGTTTTTT. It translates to CASSFAAGLNEKPFF.

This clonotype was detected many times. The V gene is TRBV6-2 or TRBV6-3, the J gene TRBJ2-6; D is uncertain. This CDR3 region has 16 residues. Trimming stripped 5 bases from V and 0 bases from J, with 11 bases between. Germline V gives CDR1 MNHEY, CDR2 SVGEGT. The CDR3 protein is CASSEEVGSGANVLTF. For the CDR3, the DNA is TGTGCCAGCAGTGAAGAGGTTGGCTCTGGGGCCAACGTCCTGACTTTC.

CDR3 DNA: TGTGCCAGCAGCTTGTCTTTCAGAAACACTGAAGCTTTCTTT. Translating gives CASSLSFRNTEAFF. The chain is built from TRBV7-2 and TRBJ1-1; D gene unclear. V was cut by 3 bases and J by 2 bases, with 10 bases left in between. The CDR3 extends over 14 amino acids. CDR1 SGHTA and CDR2 FQGNSA come from the germline V gene.

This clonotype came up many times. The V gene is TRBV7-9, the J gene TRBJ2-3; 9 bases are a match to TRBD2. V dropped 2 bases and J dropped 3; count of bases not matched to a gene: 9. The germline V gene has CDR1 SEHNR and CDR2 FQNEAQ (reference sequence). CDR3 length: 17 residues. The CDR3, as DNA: TGTGCCAGCAGCTTACCATCTAGCGGGGAATTAACAGATACGCAGTATTTT. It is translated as CASSLPSSGELTDTQYF.

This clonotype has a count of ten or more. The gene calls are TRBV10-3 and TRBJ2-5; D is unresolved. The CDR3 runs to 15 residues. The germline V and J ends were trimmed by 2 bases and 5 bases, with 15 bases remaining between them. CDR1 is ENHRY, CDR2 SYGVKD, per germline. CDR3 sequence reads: CAISELSGFRETQYF. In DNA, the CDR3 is TGTGCCATCAGTGAGCTGAGTGGGTTCCGCGAGACCCAGTACTTC.

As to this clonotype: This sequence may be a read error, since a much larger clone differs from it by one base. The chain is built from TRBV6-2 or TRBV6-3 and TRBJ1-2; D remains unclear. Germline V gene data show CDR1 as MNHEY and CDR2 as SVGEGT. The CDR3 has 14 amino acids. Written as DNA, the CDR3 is TGTGCCAGCGGTTACTCGACTCTTAACTATGGCTACACCTTC. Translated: CASGYSTLNYGYTF.

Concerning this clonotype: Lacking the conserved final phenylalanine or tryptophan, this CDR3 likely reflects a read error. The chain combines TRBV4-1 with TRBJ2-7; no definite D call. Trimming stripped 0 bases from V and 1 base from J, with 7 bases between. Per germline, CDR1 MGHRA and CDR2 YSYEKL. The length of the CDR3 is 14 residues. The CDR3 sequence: CASSQDLVSYEQYL. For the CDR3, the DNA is TGCGCCAGCAGCCAAGACTTGGTATCCTACGAGCAGTACCTC.

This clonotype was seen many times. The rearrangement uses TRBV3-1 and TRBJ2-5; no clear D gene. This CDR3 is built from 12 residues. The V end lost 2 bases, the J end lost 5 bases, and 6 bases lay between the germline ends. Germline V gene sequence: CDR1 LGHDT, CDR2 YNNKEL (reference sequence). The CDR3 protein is CASSQFKETQYF. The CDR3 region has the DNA TGTGCCAGCAGCCAATTTAAGGAGACCCAGTACTTC.

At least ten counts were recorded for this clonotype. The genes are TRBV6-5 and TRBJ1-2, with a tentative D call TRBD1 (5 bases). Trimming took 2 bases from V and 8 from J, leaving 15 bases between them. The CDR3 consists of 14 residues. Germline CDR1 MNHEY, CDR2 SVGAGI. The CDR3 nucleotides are TGTGCCAGCAGTTACCTTCCCAGGGTGCGAGGCTACACCTTC. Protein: CASSYLPRVRGYTF.

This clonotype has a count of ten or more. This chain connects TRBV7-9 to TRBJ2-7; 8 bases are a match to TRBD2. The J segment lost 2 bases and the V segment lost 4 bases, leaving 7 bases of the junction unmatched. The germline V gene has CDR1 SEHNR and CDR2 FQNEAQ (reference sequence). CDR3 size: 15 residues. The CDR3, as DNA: TGTGCCAGCAGCTACAGCGGGAGCAGCGCCTACGAGCAGTACTTC. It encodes CASSYSGSSAYEQYF. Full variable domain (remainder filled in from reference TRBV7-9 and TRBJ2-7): DTGVSQNPRHKITKRGQNVTFRCDPISEHNRLYWYRQTLGQGPEFLTYFQNEAQLEKSRLLSDRFSAERPKGSFSTLEIQRTEQGDSAMYLCASSYSGSSAYEQYFGPGTRLTVT.

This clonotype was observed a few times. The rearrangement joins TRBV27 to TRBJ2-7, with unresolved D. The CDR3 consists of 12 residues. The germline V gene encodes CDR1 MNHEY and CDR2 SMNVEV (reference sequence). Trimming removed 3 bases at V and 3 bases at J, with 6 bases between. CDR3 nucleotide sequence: TGTGCCAGCAGTTTCTGGGGCTACGAGCAGTACTTC. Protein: CASSFWGYEQYF.

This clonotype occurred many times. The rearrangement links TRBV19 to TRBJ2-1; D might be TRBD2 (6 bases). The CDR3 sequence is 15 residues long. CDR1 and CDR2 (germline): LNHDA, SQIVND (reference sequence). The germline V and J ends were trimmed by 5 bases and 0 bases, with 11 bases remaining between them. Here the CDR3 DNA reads TGTGCCAGTAGTGCAGTGGACTACTCCTACAATGAGCAGTTCTTC. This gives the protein CASSAVDYSYNEQFF.

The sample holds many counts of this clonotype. This CDR3 is CASSQQTGRWETQYF. The CDR3 DNA reads as TGCGCCAGCAGCCAACAAACTGGTCGATGGGAGACCCAGTACTTC. This chain links TRBV4-1 with TRBJ2-5; D uncertain. The ends were cut back, 2 bases at V and 5 bases at J, with 15 bases in the middle. CDR3 length: 15 amino acids. Per germline, CDR1 MGHRA and CDR2 YSYEKL.

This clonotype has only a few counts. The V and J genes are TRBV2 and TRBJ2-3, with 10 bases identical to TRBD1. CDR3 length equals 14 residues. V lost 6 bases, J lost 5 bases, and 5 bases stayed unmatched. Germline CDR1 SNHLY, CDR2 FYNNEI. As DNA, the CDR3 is TGTGCCAGCAGCAGGGACAGGGGAGGAGATACGCAGTATTTT. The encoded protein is CASSRDRGGDTQYF.

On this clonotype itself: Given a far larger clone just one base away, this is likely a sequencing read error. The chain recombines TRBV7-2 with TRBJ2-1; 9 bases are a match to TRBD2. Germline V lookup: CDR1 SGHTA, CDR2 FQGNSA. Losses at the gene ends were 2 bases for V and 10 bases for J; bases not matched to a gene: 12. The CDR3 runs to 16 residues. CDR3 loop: CASSLLGAGGPNEQFF. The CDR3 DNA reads TGTGCCAGCAGCTTATTAGGGGCGGGAGGGCCTAACGAGCAGTTCTTC.

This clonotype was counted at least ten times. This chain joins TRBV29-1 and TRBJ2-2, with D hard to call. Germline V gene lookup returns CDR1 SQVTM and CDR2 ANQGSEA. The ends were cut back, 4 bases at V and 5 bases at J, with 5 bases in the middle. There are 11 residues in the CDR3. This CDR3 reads CSVVSTGELFF. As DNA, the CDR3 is TGCAGCGTTGTATCTACCGGGGAGCTGTTTTTT.

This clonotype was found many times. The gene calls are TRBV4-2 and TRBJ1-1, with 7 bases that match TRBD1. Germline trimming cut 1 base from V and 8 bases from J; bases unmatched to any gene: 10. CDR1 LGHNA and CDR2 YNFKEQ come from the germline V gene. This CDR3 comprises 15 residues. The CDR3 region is CASSQGSGTVEEAFF. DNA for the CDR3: TGTGCCAGCAGCCAAGGCTCCGGGACAGTCGAAGAAGCTTTCTTT.